Shown below are 18 T cell receptor beta chains from a single sample sequenced in a study of cytomegalovirus exposure and HLA in healthy donors. A multiplex PCR was run with 60 Vbeta primers and 13 Jbeta primers. The protocol was immunoSEQ multiplex PCR, while the TCRdb copy is restricted to in-frame clones and leaves out a portion. The table lists around 150,000 clones, roughly two thirds of them singletons. Input material: PBMCs. These receptors were taken from a woman aged 25 to 45 in good health and CMV-seronegative.

The chain combines TRBV7-8 with TRBJ1-5; D ambiguous. The germline gives CDR1 SGHVS, CDR2 FQNEAQ. V lost 4 bases and J lost 2, with 15 bases in between. The CDR3 contains 16 residues. CDR3 residues: CASSSRRTVGNQPQHF. The CDR3 region has the DNA TGTGCCAGCAGCTCCCGTCGCACTGTGGGCAATCAGCCCCAGCATTTT.

V and J are TRBV7-9 and TRBJ2-2, with 8 nucleotides matching TRBD2. V lost 4 bases to trimming and J lost 6 bases; unmatched junction nucleotides: 10. This CDR3 is 16 amino acids long. Germline values: CDR1 SEHNR, CDR2 FQNEAQ (reference sequence). The DNA for the CDR3 is TGTGCCAGCAGCTCCTTTTCGGGAGGGCCCCCCGGGGAGCTGTTTTTT. As protein: CASSSFSGGPPGELFF.

This chain links TRBV2 with TRBJ2-2; D might be TRBD1 (6 bases). Between the trimmed V and J ends, which lost 2 bases and 4 bases, there was a span of 11 bases. Germline V gene data show CDR1 as SNHLY and CDR2 as FYNNEI. This CDR3 contains 15 residues. The CDR3 here is CASSETGHSTGELFF. CDR3 nucleotides: TGTGCCAGCAGTGAAACGGGACATTCCACCGGGGAGCTGTTTTTT.

This rearrangement joins TRBV28 to TRBJ1-5, with D unclear. V lost 6 bases and J 1 base, leaving 19 bases between the germline ends. Germline lookup yields CDR1 MDHEN and CDR2 SYDVKM. The CDR3 has 17 amino acids. CDR3 amino acids: CASSPPPTPLSNQPQHF. CDR3 sequence (DNA): TGTGCCAGCAGCCCACCTCCGACACCTTTAAGCAATCAGCCCCAGCATTTT.

V usage is TRBV9 and J usage is TRBJ2-2; 13 nucleotides match TRBD2. V lost 4 bases, J lost 6 bases, and 3 bases stayed unmatched. The CDR3 covers 15 residues. Germline V gene lookup returns CDR1 SGDLS and CDR2 YYNGEE. CDR3 bases: TGTGCCAGCAGCAGGACTAGCGGGAGAGCCGGGGAGCTGTTTTTT. Translated, it gives CASSRTSGRAGELFF.

This chain links TRBV7-6 with TRBJ2-5, with 7 nucleotides matching TRBD1. From germline, CDR1 is SGHVS and CDR2 FNYEAQ. Trimming removed 5 bases from V and 0 bases from J; junction bases left unmatched: 12. The CDR3 is 17 residues long. The CDR3 reads CASSEWGQTMYQETQYF. DNA for the CDR3: TGTGCCAGCAGCGAATGGGGACAGACCATGTACCAAGAGACCCAGTACTTC.

This clone was counted a few times. The chain employs TRBV6-6 and TRBJ2-4, with TRBD1 matching 9 bases. The CDR3 runs to 15 residues. V gave up 6 bases and J gave up 7 bases; unmatched junction bases: 10. Germline values: CDR1 MNHNY, CDR2 SVGAGI (reference sequence). As DNA, the CDR3 is TGTGCCAGCAGAGAATCGACAGGGGGATGGAACATTCAGTACTTC. Its translation is CASRESTGGWNIQYF.

The chain employs TRBV18 and TRBJ2-1, with a possible D match to TRBD2 (6 bases). This CDR3 has 14 amino acids. CDR1 is KGHSH and CDR2 is LQKENI in the germline V gene. Trimming shortened V by 0 bases and J by 6 bases, and 9 bases separated the two germline ends. The CDR3 protein is CASSPPGTRNEQFF. The DNA for the CDR3 is TGTGCCAGCTCACCACCCGGGACTCGCAATGAGCAGTTCTTC.

V usage is TRBV28 and J usage is TRBJ2-7; tentative D call: TRBD2 (6 bases). The germline V gene encodes CDR1 MDHEN and CDR2 SYDVKM. The CDR3 length is 14 residues. The V end was cut by 2 bases, the J end by 5 bases, with 13 bases between. The CDR3 region is CASSLGGSPHEQYF. The CDR3 DNA reads TGTGCCAGCAGTTTAGGAGGGTCCCCCCACGAGCAGTACTTC.

This clone has just one count. The chain is built from TRBV6-5 and TRBJ1-5; 9 positions agree with TRBD1. Germline loops: CDR1 MNHEY, CDR2 SVGAGI. The length of the CDR3 is 13 residues. After removal of 10 bases from V and 6 bases from J, the junction contained 7 bases not matched to a gene. The DNA for the CDR3 is TGTGCCACCACGGGACAGGGAGGTCAGCCCCAGCATTTT. Protein product: CATTGQGGQPQHF.

The table lists this clone with a count of one. The CDR3 DNA reads as TGTGCCAGCAGCGCCGCCCCGACAGGGCGATTGACGAACTATGGCTACACCTTC. It specifies CASSAAPTGRLTNYGYTF. The chain combines TRBV13 with TRBJ1-2; 7 bases agree with TRBD1. The germline V gene has CDR1 PRHDT and CDR2 FYEKMQ (reference sequence). Germline trimming cut 5 bases from V and 2 bases from J; bases unmatched to any gene: 17. The CDR3 sequence is 18 residues long.

This clone was recorded a few times. The chain links TRBV4-2 to TRBJ2-3; 9 nucleotides match TRBD1. The junction had 8 bases not matched to a gene; V was cut back by 2 bases and J by 5 bases. This CDR3 is 16 amino acids long. Germline lookup yields CDR1 LGHNA and CDR2 YNFKEQ. CDR3: CASSQLPGQGGDTQYF. CDR3 coding DNA: TGTGCCAGCAGCCAACTTCCGGGACAGGGTGGAGATACGCAGTATTTT.

The chain employs TRBV9 and TRBJ2-5, with 7 bases lining up with TRBD2. J lost 4 bases, V lost 0 bases, and 3 bases had no gene match. The CDR3 covers 14 residues. Per germline, CDR1 SGDLS and CDR2 YYNGEE. CDR3 loop: CASSVGASGETQYF. The CDR3 DNA sequence: TGTGCCAGCAGCGTAGGCGCTAGCGGAGAGACCCAGTACTTC.

The V gene is TRBV18, the J gene TRBJ2-3; D possibly corresponds to TRBD2 (5 bases). CDR1 is KGHSH and CDR2 is LQKENI in the germline V gene. This CDR3 spans 14 amino acids. V lost 3 bases and J lost 3, with 10 bases in between. The CDR3 protein is CASSPPEETDTQYF. CDR3 DNA sequence: TGTGCCAGCTCACCCCCGGAGGAGACAGATACGCAGTATTTT.

The rearrangement uses TRBV9 and TRBJ2-7; 10 bases are shared with TRBD2. V lost 0 bases to trimming and J lost 5 bases; unmatched junction nucleotides: 5. Germline values: CDR1 SGDLS, CDR2 YYNGEE. The CDR3 totals 15 residues. In nucleotides, the CDR3 is TGTGCCAGCAGCGTAGGCTCTAGCGGGAGTAACGAGCAGTACTTC. It specifies CASSVGSSGSNEQYF. The full variable domain, its missing parts supplied by reference TRBV9 and TRBJ2-7, is DSGVTQTPKHLITATGQRVTLRCSPRSGDLSVYWYQQSLDQGLQFLIQYYNGEERAKGNILERFSAQQFPDLHSELNLSSLELGDSALYFCASSVGSSGSNEQYFGPGTRLTVT.

The chain couples TRBV9 to TRBJ2-7, with 9 bases lining up with TRBD1. The CDR3 covers 15 residues. Germline-derived CDR1 and CDR2 are SGDLS and YYNGEE. V was pared by 0 bases and J by 3 bases, with 4 bases of the junction left unmatched. CDR3 sequence (DNA): TGTGCCAGCAGCGTAGGACAGGGGGTCTACTACGAGCAGTACTTC. Its translation is CASSVGQGVYYEQYF. The whole variable domain, filled in from reference TRBV9 and TRBJ2-7, reads DSGVTQTPKHLITATGQRVTLRCSPRSGDLSVYWYQQSLDQGLQFLIQYYNGEERAKGNILERFSAQQFPDLHSELNLSSLELGDSALYFCASSVGQGVYYEQYFGPGTRLTVT.

The chain couples TRBV4-3 to TRBJ2-7; D possibly corresponds to TRBD1 (6 bases). CDR3 size: 15 residues. CDR1 is LGHNA, CDR2 YSLEER, per germline. The V gene lost 4 bases and the J gene lost 2 bases, with 15 bases spanning the gap. CDR3 in DNA: TGCGCCAGCAGCCCGTGGACAGCCGGGGCCTACGAGCAGTACTTC. It encodes CASSPWTAGAYEQYF.

This rearrangement joins TRBV7-9 to TRBJ1-1; 8 bases line up with TRBD1. This CDR3 spans 12 amino acids. V shed 5 bases, J shed 8 bases, and the junction held 4 bases outside the gene matches. The V gene's germline CDR1 is SEHNR and CDR2 FQNEAQ (reference sequence). The CDR3 DNA reads as TGTGCCAGCAGCCAGGGACAGGCGGAAGCTTTCTTT. This encodes CASSQGQAEAFF.